Presented here are 4 T cell receptor beta chains from one specimen sequenced in a study of tumor and adjacent non-tumor tissue in lung cancer listed by TCRdb under 2018. Bulk unsorted tissue served as the source for RNA extraction, and RNA quality was assessed using a NanoDrop ND-1000 and an Agilent 2100. The receptor library was made with multiplex PCR. Sequenced using an Illumina HiSeq 2500. TCRbeta libraries were built by three rounds of nested PCR using primers (Table S4), following protocols modified from ARM-PCR. Using fastp trimming at Q25 and MiXCR clonotype assembly, TCRdb reanalyzed the public sequencing data and kept in-frame beta chains. Each CDR3 protein appears once, grouped with its most common genes and DNA. The sample contains under 150,000 distinct CDR3 sequences, around three fifths of them found a single time. Around 13% of the sample comes from the top ten. The sample was lung tumor tissue. All receptors come from a man younger than 40 with non-small cell lung cancer.

Concerning this clonotype itself: A much larger clone sits a single nucleotide away, making a read error possible. The V call is TRBV20-1, the J call TRBJ1-4, with unresolved D. V was pared by 0 bases and J by 5 bases, with 13 bases between. Germline CDR1 is DFQATT and CDR2 is SNEGSKA (reference sequence). The CDR3 is made up of 15 amino acids. Written as DNA, the CDR3 is TGCAGTGCTAGAGATGAGCAGAGGGCAAATGAAAAACTGTTTTTT. Translating gives CSARDEQRANEKLFF.

The chain uses TRBV10-1 and TRBJ2-2; 7 bases align to TRBD2. Germline V CDR1 and CDR2: WNHNN, SYGVQD (reference sequence). The trim removed 2 bases at V and 6 bases at J, leaving 6 bases unmatched. This CDR3 comprises 15 residues. The chain's CDR3 is CASSETSVHSGELFF. The CDR3 coding sequence is TGCGCCAGCAGTGAGACTAGCGTGCATTCCGGGGAGCTGTTTTTT.

To note about this clonotype: One base away lies a much larger clone, so this may be a sequencing read error. The CDR3 nucleotides read TGTGCCATCAGGGGACAGGGAACGGAAAAACTGTTTTTT. Translated, it gives CAIRGQGTEKLFF. The J gene is TRBJ1-4, the V gene TRBV10-3; TRBD1 matches 9 bases. In germline, CDR1 is ENHRY, CDR2 SYGVKD. V lost 6 bases to trimming and J lost 8 bases; unmatched junction nucleotides: 4. The CDR3 runs to 13 residues.

With respect to this clonotype: A junction end diverges from the germline sequence, so it may reflect a read error. The genes are TRBV20-1 and TRBJ2-1, with D possibly TRBD2 on 5 matching bases. Per the germline V gene, CDR1 is DFQATT and CDR2 is SNEGSKA (reference sequence). CDR3 length: 14 amino acids. The CDR3 DNA reads as TGCAGTGCCCGTGCGGCTGGAGGCCACAATGAGAAGTTCTTC. It is translated as CSARAAGGHNEKFF.